Listed below are T cell receptor beta chains from one sample, sequenced in a study of T cell responses to AZD1222 COVID-19 vaccine. Clones were read by immunoSEQ multiplex PCR, and TCRdb kept only the in-frame ones, dropping some. The sample yields 200,000 to 250,000 clones, 94% seen once. The source was peripheral blood, collected 28 days after the second dose of the MenACWY control vaccine. Receptors were obtained from an adult who received the MenACWY meningococcal vaccine as a control. The CDR3 runs from the conserved cysteine through the conserved F or W. Each record gives: J gene, V gene, D gene, CDR3 protein, CDR3 DNA. A D gene is named only where the DNA matches it firmly.

j_gene: TRBJ2-7; v_gene: TRBV4-1; d_gene: .; CDR3aa: CASSQEPVAYEQYF; CDR3nt: TGCGCCAGCAGCCAAGAACCCGTGGCCTACGAGCAGTACTTC
j_gene: TRBJ2-4; v_gene: TRBV28; d_gene: TRBD1; CDR3aa: CASREGQGWNIQYF; CDR3nt: TGTGCCAGCAGGGAAGGACAGGGGTGGAACATTCAGTACTTC
j_gene: TRBJ1-1; v_gene: TRBV28; d_gene: TRBD1; CDR3aa: CASSLYPVGGGVGDTEAFF; CDR3nt: TGTGCCAGCAGTTTATATCCCGTTGGAGGGGGCGTTGGGGACACTGAAGCTTTCTTT
j_gene: TRBJ1-4; v_gene: TRBV18; d_gene: .; CDR3aa: CASSPQGSNEKLFF; CDR3nt: TGTGCCAGCTCACCACAAGGTTCTAATGAAAAACTGTTTTTT
j_gene: TRBJ2-6; v_gene: TRBV7-8; d_gene: .; CDR3aa: CAEGPSGANVLTF; CDR3nt: TGTGCTGAAGGGCCGTCTGGGGCCAACGTCCTGACTTTC
j_gene: TRBJ2-1; v_gene: TRBV5-5; d_gene: TRBD2; CDR3aa: CASSLSSGLGSYNEQFF; CDR3nt: TGTGCCAGCAGCTTGAGTAGCGGGCTGGGCTCCTACAATGAGCAGTTCTTC
j_gene: TRBJ1-5; v_gene: TRBV7-2; d_gene: .; CDR3aa: CASSLSTGLDQPQHF; CDR3nt: TGTGCCAGCAGCTTAAGCACAGGGTTAGATCAGCCCCAGCATTTT
j_gene: TRBJ2-6; v_gene: TRBV19; d_gene: .; CDR3aa: CASSIDGSGANVLTF; CDR3nt: TGTGCCAGTAGTATAGACGGGTCTGGGGCCAACGTCCTGACTTTC
j_gene: TRBJ2-5; v_gene: TRBV6-5; d_gene: .; CDR3aa: CASSYGVGEIQYF; CDR3nt: TGTGCCAGCAGTTACGGGGTGGGAGAGATCCAGTACTTC
j_gene: TRBJ2-2; v_gene: TRBV7-9; d_gene: .; CDR3aa: CASSPSTGELFF; CDR3nt: TGTGCCAGCAGCCCGAGTACCGGGGAGCTGTTTTTT